This T cell receptor (beta chain) was profiled in a study of T cell repertoires in cytomegalovirus infection (dated by TCRdb to the late 2010s). As for the study more broadly: Recently identified HLA-C-restricted CMV epitopes, whose presentation resists viral immunomodulation, were targeted by peptide stimulations together with well-studied HLA-B-restricted epitopes. The HLA type of each donor mattered for the analysis, because public TCR beta signatures pointed to carriage of CMV infection along with the matching HLA type. What the authors observed across the whole study: The ex vivo response was dominated by HLA-C-restricted CMV-specific TCR beta clonotypes, which also provided the single most frequent clonotype in two of eight donors. In both this cohort and an independent 352-donor cohort, the cumulative frequency of public TCR beta family members distinguished carriers of CMV infection plus the relevant HLA type.

As concerns this clonotype: Its antigen is unknown. The input lacks base qualities; no much larger clone sits a single base away.

For sequencing, an Illumina HiSeq 1500 was employed. TCRdb reran the public reads through fastp at Q25 and MiXCR, keeping productive beta chains. Entries that share a CDR3 protein sequence are merged under the most common genes and DNA. In all, the sample holds 300,000 to 400,000 distinct CDR3 sequences, and roughly 28% of those were seen once. The ten largest clonotypes hold about 20% of the sample. Deletion took 0 bases off V and 7 bases off J, with a span of 13 bases between the germline ends. The germline V gene gives CDR1 as LGHNA and CDR2 as YNFKEQ. Measured from the cysteine to the phenylalanine, the CDR3 is 16 residues long. Left in the record is the CDR3 DNA by itself, 48 bases read in frame from the first base. According to the study, the label for this sample's treatment or condition signals: in vitro stimulation with specific CMV peptide epitopes to enrich CMV-specific T cells.

The sample in question was cultured PBMCs, obtained from culture after CMV antigen stimulation. This sequence was found in a human donor in good health (CMV status not recorded). Some clones in this sample may be carry-over from other donors' samples. The chain employs TRBV4-2 and TRBJ1-6; there is no confident call for the D gene. The CDR3 has the sequence CASSQDSGGKNSPLHF. In nucleotide form, the sequence is TGTGCCAGCAGCCAAGATTCGGGCGGGAAGAATTCACCCCTCCACTTT.